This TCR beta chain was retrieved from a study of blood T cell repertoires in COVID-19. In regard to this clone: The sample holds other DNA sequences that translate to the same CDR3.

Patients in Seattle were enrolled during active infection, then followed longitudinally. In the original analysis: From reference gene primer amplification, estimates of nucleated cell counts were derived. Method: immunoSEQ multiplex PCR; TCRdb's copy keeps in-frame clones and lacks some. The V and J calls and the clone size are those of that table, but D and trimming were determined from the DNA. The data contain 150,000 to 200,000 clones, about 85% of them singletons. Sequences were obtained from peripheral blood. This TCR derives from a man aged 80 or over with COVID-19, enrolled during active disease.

DNA for the CDR3: TGCAGTGCTACTCGGGAGACCCAGTACTTC. Translation: CSATRETQYF. The gene calls are TRBV20-1 and TRBJ2-5; unclear D gene. Germline assignment: CDR1 DFQATT and CDR2 SNEGSKA (reference sequence). The CDR3 is 10 residues long. With 4 bases removed from V and 5 bases from J, the gap between germline ends came to 5 bases.